These 3 T cell receptor beta chains originate from one sample sequenced in a study of T-cell reconstitution after alpha-beta-depleted transplantation in children. Unique molecular identifiers were built into the TCRbeta library. TCRdb reprocessed the PCR reads via MiXCR and lists one record per CDR3 protein. The repertoire includes a few hundred thousand distinct CDR3 sequences, approximately 10% of them detected once, and 28% sits in the top ten. Sample: PBMCs, taken before TCRalphabeta/CD19-depleted stem cell transplant. All receptors derive from a child younger than two with acute myeloid leukemia, due to receive a stem cell transplant.

This clonotype was observed at least ten times. CDR3 amino acids: CSVTPGTSGIETQYF. In nucleotides, the CDR3 is TGCAGCGTTACACCCGGGACTAGCGGAATAGAGACCCAGTACTTC. The J gene is TRBJ2-5, the V gene TRBV29-1; 11 nucleotides line up with TRBD2. The CDR3 length is 15 residues. With V trimmed by 5 bases and J by 4 bases, 9 bases remained unmatched. CDR1 and CDR2 from the germline V gene are SQVTM and ANQGSEA.

This clonotype was seen many times. This rearrangement joins TRBV27 to TRBJ1-5; D not resolved. V lost 5 bases, J lost 0 bases, and 11 bases lay in between. Germline V gives CDR1 MNHEY, CDR2 SMNVEV (reference sequence). The CDR3 is made up of 15 amino acids. Here the CDR3 reads CASSPDVNSNQPQHF. The DNA for the CDR3 is TGTGCCAGCAGTCCAGACGTAAATAGCAATCAGCCCCAGCATTTT.

This clonotype was seen many times. The genes are TRBV30 and TRBJ2-5; D may be TRBD1 (6 bases). V was cut by 2 bases and J by 4 bases, with 17 bases left in between. The CDR3 loop spans 15 amino acids. CDR1 is GTSNPN and CDR2 is SVGIG in the germline V gene (reference sequence). DNA for the CDR3: TGTGCCTGGAGTATACAGGGAACGGTTGGAGAGACCCAGTACTTC. Amino acid sequence: CAWSIQGTVGETQYF.